Below are 30 T cell receptor beta chains sequenced from a single sample in a study of blood T cell repertoires in COVID-19. TCRdb's copy holds only in-frame clones and misses some; the assay was immunoSEQ multiplex PCR. In the table there are 160,000 or so clones, around nine tenths of which are singletons. Material for sequencing was peripheral blood. These receptor sequences come from a man aged 60 to 75 with active or convalescent COVID-19.

The CDR3 loop is CASSPGQGLTNEKLFF. For the CDR3, the DNA is TGTGCCAGCTCACCGGGACAGGGTTTAACTAATGAAAAACTGTTTTTT. The chain couples TRBV18 to TRBJ1-4; TRBD1 matches 9 bases. The CDR3 spans 16 residues. Looked up from germline, CDR1 is KGHSH and CDR2 is LQKENI. V lost 3 bases and J lost 1; bases outside the gene matches: 3.

The rearrangement joins TRBV5-1 to TRBJ2-7; 7 bases are shared with TRBD1. Looked up from germline, CDR1 is SGHRS and CDR2 is YFSETQ. J gave up 2 bases and V 4 bases, and 15 bases lay outside the gene matches. This CDR3 is 17 amino acids long. The chain's CDR3 is CASSARTGGTSPYEQYF. As DNA, the CDR3 is TGCGCCAGCAGCGCCCGGACAGGAGGCACCTCCCCCTACGAGCAGTACTTC.

The CDR3, as DNA: TGTGCCAGCAGTTTGGGACAGGAGATGGGCTACACCTTC. This sequence encodes CASSLGQEMGYTF. The chain recombines TRBV28 with TRBJ1-2; 8 bases line up with TRBD1. The ends lost 3 bases at V and 8 bases at J; junction bases unmatched: 5. The CDR3 consists of 13 residues. Germline-derived CDR1 and CDR2 are MDHEN and SYDVKM.

The chain is built from TRBV7-2 and TRBJ2-7, with TRBD2 matching 12 bases. Per the germline V gene, CDR1 is SGHTA and CDR2 is FQGNSA. The CDR3 runs to 17 residues. The ends lost 5 bases at V and 6 bases at J; junction bases unmatched: 14. CDR3 loop: CASSPLAGGPLGVEQYF. CDR3 sequence (DNA): TGTGCCAGCAGCCCCCTAGCGGGAGGGCCTCTGGGGGTCGAGCAGTACTTC.

The chain recombines TRBV7-9 with TRBJ1-6, with D possibly being TRBD1 (5 bases). This CDR3 contains 13 residues. V was trimmed by 7 bases and J by 6 bases, leaving 10 bases between them. From germline, CDR1 is SEHNR and CDR2 FQNEAQ (reference sequence). CDR3 nucleotide sequence: TGTGCCAGCACCCGGGGGGGTAATTCACCCCTCCACTTT. This gives the protein CASTRGGNSPLHF.

The gene calls are TRBV7-9 and TRBJ1-3; weak D call: TRBD1 (6 bases). The V end was cut by 2 bases, the J end by 0 bases, with 14 bases between. Germline CDR1 reads SEHNR; CDR2 reads FQNEAQ (reference sequence). The CDR3 length is 17 residues. The CDR3 sequence is CASSLYNRESSGNTIYF. DNA for the CDR3: TGTGCCAGCAGCTTATATAACAGGGAAAGCTCTGGAAACACCATATATTTT.

The CDR3 spells CASSLWTGGNTEAFF. The DNA for the CDR3 is TGCGCCAGCAGCTTGTGGACAGGGGGGAACACTGAAGCTTTCTTT. This chain links TRBV5-1 with TRBJ1-1; 10 bases map to TRBD1. The junction had 1 base not matched to a gene; V was cut back by 1 base and J by 1 base. Germline V lookup: CDR1 SGHRS, CDR2 YFSETQ. The CDR3 loop spans 15 amino acids.

This chain links TRBV10-1 with TRBJ2-7; no clear D. CDR1 is WNHNN and CDR2 is SYGVQD in the germline V gene (reference sequence). The CDR3 covers 14 residues. V was pared by 1 base and J by 6 bases, with 13 bases between. CDR3 region: CASSEFPQSGEQYF. The CDR3 DNA sequence: TGCGCCAGCAGTGAGTTTCCGCAATCAGGCGAGCAGTACTTC.

The chain uses TRBV19 and TRBJ1-1; D uncertain. Trimming pared 5 bases from V and 8 bases from J, leaving 15 bases between. The CDR3 extends over 13 amino acids. Germline CDR1 LNHDA, CDR2 SQIVND (reference sequence). The CDR3 is CASSGFGGREAFF. For the CDR3, the DNA is TGTGCCAGTAGTGGGTTCGGAGGGCGGGAAGCTTTCTTT. Filled out from reference TRBV19 and TRBJ1-1, the complete variable domain reads DGGITQSPKYLFRKEGQNVTLSCEQNLNHDAMYWYRQDPGQGLRLIYYSQIVNDFQKGDIAEGYSVSREKKESFPLTVTSAQKNPTAFYLCASSGFGGREAFFGQGTRLTVV.

This rearrangement joins TRBV6-5 to TRBJ1-2; D is unclear. This CDR3 has 15 residues. CDR1 is MNHEY, CDR2 SVGAGI, per germline. CDR3 region: CAAVMCQASLLGYTF. In nucleotides, the CDR3 is TGTGCAGCAGTGATGTGTCAGGCGTCCCTATTAGGCTACACCTTC.

The V gene is TRBV28, the J gene TRBJ1-2, with D uncertain. There are 12 residues in the CDR3. From germline, CDR1 is MDHEN and CDR2 SYDVKM. Trimming shortened V by 3 bases and J by 3 bases, and 5 bases separated the two germline ends. The CDR3 DNA reads TGTGCCAGCAGTTTGGGCCACTATGGCTACACCTTC. Translated, it gives CASSLGHYGYTF.

This clone was picked up one time. The chain is built from TRBV10-3 and TRBJ2-7; tentative D call: TRBD2 (6 bases). This CDR3 has 14 residues. V dropped 0 bases and J dropped 3 bases, with 9 bases sitting between them. Germline assignment: CDR1 ENHRY and CDR2 SYGVKD. The CDR3 region is CAISESEGYYEQYF. DNA for the CDR3: TGTGCCATCAGTGAGTCGGAGGGGTACTACGAGCAGTACTTC.

The V gene is TRBV30, the J gene TRBJ1-1; the D is unclear. In germline, CDR1 is GTSNPN, CDR2 SVGIG (reference sequence). This CDR3 spans 13 amino acids. V was pared by 3 bases and J by 1 base, with 9 bases between. CDR3 DNA: TGTGCCTGGAGGACCCCAGGGAACACTGAAGCTTTCTTT. Residues: CAWRTPGNTEAFF.

This clone was counted only a few times. The chain uses TRBV28 and TRBJ1-3; TRBD1 might be the D (6 bases). V lost 2 bases and J lost 4, with 12 bases in between. The CDR3 spans 15 residues. CDR1 is MDHEN and CDR2 is SYDVKM in the germline V gene. The CDR3 region is CASSLSRQAGNTIYF. For the CDR3, the DNA is TGTGCCAGCAGTTTAAGCCGACAGGCAGGAAACACCATATATTTT.

The gene calls are TRBV6-5 and TRBJ2-3; no firm D call. CDR1 is MNHEY, CDR2 SVGAGI, per germline. The CDR3 is 11 residues long. V shed 4 bases and J shed 3 bases, with 2 bases lying between them. In DNA, the CDR3 is TGTGCCAGCAGTTTAACAGATACGCAGTATTTT. Amino acids: CASSLTDTQYF.

The V gene is TRBV5-1, the J gene TRBJ2-7; TRBD2 matches 12 bases. V lost 4 bases to trimming and J lost 0 bases; unmatched junction nucleotides: 8. The germline V gene encodes CDR1 SGHRS and CDR2 YFSETQ. This CDR3 is 17 amino acids long. DNA for the CDR3: TGCGCCAGCAGCCGGGGACTAGCGGGTCGGTACTCCTACGAGCAGTACTTC. Translating it yields CASSRGLAGRYSYEQYF.

The genes are TRBV6-1 and TRBJ1-5, with D possibly TRBD1 on 5 matching bases. The CDR3 totals 15 residues. Looked up from germline, CDR1 is MNHNS and CDR2 is SASEGT. Trimming took off 3 bases at V and 2 bases at J, with 11 bases between the two ends. The CDR3 spells CASSDSTVGNQPQHF. In nucleotides, the CDR3 is TGTGCCAGCAGTGATTCGACAGTTGGCAATCAGCCCCAGCATTTT.

The chain employs TRBV6-5 and TRBJ1-1; D is possibly TRBD1 (5 bases). Between the trimmed V and J ends, which lost 10 bases and 4 bases, there was a span of 10 bases. Germline CDR1 is MNHEY and CDR2 is SVGAGI. This CDR3 has 11 residues. The CDR3 region has the DNA TGTGCCATTGCGACAGTCACTGAAGCTTTCTTT. Amino acid sequence: CAIATVTEAFF.

The rearrangement uses TRBV19 and TRBJ1-5; perhaps TRBD1 as D (6 bases). The CDR3 contains 13 residues. Trimming removed 7 bases from V and 4 bases from J, with 11 bases in between. Germline V CDR1 and CDR2: LNHDA, SQIVND (reference sequence). The CDR3 DNA sequence: TGTGCCAGTATCGGCACAGGGAATCAGCCCCAGCATTTT. Its protein is CASIGTGNQPQHF.

The chain couples TRBV10-3 to TRBJ2-3, with D uncertain. There are 15 residues in the CDR3. Germline V lookup: CDR1 ENHRY, CDR2 SYGVKD. V was cut by 10 bases and J by 0 bases, with 17 bases left in between. CDR3 loop: CATKFQETSTDTQYF. The CDR3 DNA is TGTGCCACCAAATTTCAAGAAACTAGCACAGATACGCAGTATTTT.

The V gene is TRBV5-1, the J gene TRBJ1-3, with a tentative D call TRBD1 (5 bases). Trimming pared 1 base from V and 6 bases from J, leaving 14 bases between. Germline lookup yields CDR1 SGHRS and CDR2 YFSETQ. There are 15 residues in the CDR3. The CDR3 here is CASSLLGRAENTIYF. The CDR3, as DNA: TGCGCCAGCAGCTTGCTCGGCAGGGCTGAAAACACCATATATTTT.

The chain carries TRBV2 and TRBJ1-6; 7 nucleotides align to TRBD1. CDR3 length: 15 amino acids. CDR1 is SNHLY and CDR2 is FYNNEI in the germline V gene. J was trimmed by 9 bases and V by 6 bases; bases with no gene match: 11. The CDR3 loop is CASRGQGDISSPLHF. In DNA, the CDR3 is TGTGCCAGCAGGGGTCAGGGGGACATAAGTTCACCCCTCCACTTT.

The genes are TRBV19 and TRBJ2-7; D is possibly TRBD2 (5 bases). Germline CDR1 is LNHDA and CDR2 is SQIVND (reference sequence). Between the trimmed V and J ends, which lost 3 bases and 2 bases, there was a span of 11 bases. The CDR3 extends over 14 amino acids. The CDR3 nucleotides are TGTGCCAGTAGTATGAAGGCCGGGACCTACGAGCAGTACTTC. It codes for CASSMKAGTYEQYF.

CDR3 sequence: CASSADREAFF. CDR3 bases: TGTGCCAGTAGTGCCGACAGGGAAGCTTTCTTT. The V gene is TRBV19, the J gene TRBJ1-1, with D possibly being TRBD1 (6 bases). Germline V lookup: CDR1 LNHDA, CDR2 SQIVND (reference sequence). V was cut by 5 bases and J by 8 bases, with 9 bases left in between. This CDR3 has 11 amino acids.

The CDR3 reads CASNDRDHEQYF. In nucleotides, the CDR3 is TGTGCCAGTAATGACAGGGACCACGAGCAGTACTTC. This chain uses TRBV19 with TRBJ2-7; the match to TRBD1 covers 7 bases. Germline V gene lookup returns CDR1 LNHDA and CDR2 SQIVND (reference sequence). The ends lost 7 bases at V and 5 bases at J; junction bases unmatched: 5. The CDR3 extends over 12 amino acids.

The V call is TRBV7-2, the J call TRBJ1-1; 8 bases agree with TRBD1. The junction had 6 bases not matched to a gene; V was cut back by 1 base and J by 8 bases. Germline CDR1 and CDR2: SGHTA and FQGNSA. This CDR3 is 14 amino acids long. CDR3 sequence reads: CASSLGFSGGEAFF. The DNA for the CDR3 is TGTGCCAGCAGCTTAGGGTTTTCAGGGGGCGAAGCTTTCTTT.

V gene TRBV2 combines with J gene TRBJ2-3; 12 positions match TRBD2. Germline-derived CDR1 and CDR2 are SNHLY and FYNNEI. After removal of 5 bases from V and 0 bases from J, the junction contained 6 bases not matched to a gene. This CDR3 comprises 17 residues. The CDR3 DNA reads as TGTGCCAGCAGTCTAGCGGGAGGGGGGGTAAGCACAGATACGCAGTATTTT. Amino acid sequence: CASSLAGGGVSTDTQYF.

This rearrangement joins TRBV2 to TRBJ1-1; possibly TRBD1 for D (6 bases). The CDR3 is 11 amino acids. V was shortened by 6 bases and J by 7 bases, with 9 bases between the two germline ends. Per the germline V gene, CDR1 is SNHLY and CDR2 is FYNNEI. The CDR3 protein is CASSPQGEAFF. CDR3 DNA sequence: TGTGCCAGCAGCCCACAGGGTGAAGCTTTCTTT.

A few counts support this clone. The chain uses TRBV2 and TRBJ1-2; maybe TRBD1 (5 bases). This CDR3 is 13 amino acids long. The V end was cut by 9 bases, the J end by 0 bases, with 11 bases between. Germline V gives CDR1 SNHLY, CDR2 FYNNEI. CDR3 DNA sequence: TGTGCCAGAGAAGACAGATCTAACTATGGCTACACCTTC. This translates into CAREDRSNYGYTF.

The chain employs TRBV24-1 and TRBJ2-2; D perhaps matches TRBD2 (6 bases). The germline V gene has CDR1 KGHDR and CDR2 SFDVKD. The CDR3 extends over 16 amino acids. Deletions cut 4 bases from V and 6 bases from J, with 17 bases between. CDR3 region: CATSDQNSGGAGELFF. The CDR3 nucleotides read TGTGCCACCAGTGACCAGAATAGCGGAGGGGCCGGGGAGCTGTTTTTT.